Listed below are T cell receptor beta chains from one sample, sequenced in a study of CD8 T cells in Susac syndrome. TCRdb reprocessed the immunoSEQ multiplex PCR reads with MiXCR, giving one entry per CDR3 protein. In the table there are fewer than 150,000 distinct CDR3 sequences, more than 75% of which are singletons. Source material: CD8+ T cells from PBMCs. The receptor set was obtained from a human donor with multiple sclerosis. Both conserved end residues are part of each CDR3. D genes are given only for firm matches. A row's size may be missing; if present it is once, few, many or a size class.

>TRBV27|NA|TRBJ2-1|once
TGTGCCAGCAGTTTCGGGGTGGGGTTCCGTGGGGAGCAGTTCTTC
CASSFGVGFRGEQFF
>TRBV7-2|NA|TRBJ2-5|few
TGTGCCAGCAGCTTATCAGAGACCCAGTACTTC
CASSLSETQYF
>TRBV7-9|NA|TRBJ2-6|NA
TGTGCCAGCAGCTCTACAGGGTTAGACTCTGGGGCCAACGTCCTGACTTTC
CASSSTGLDSGANVLTF
>TRBV3-1|NA|TRBJ2-1|once
TGTGCCAGCAGCCTTCTGACGGTCCCCAACTCCGATTCTAATGAGCAGTTCTTC
CASSLLTVPNSDSNEQFF
>TRBV7-9|NA|TRBJ2-2|NA
TGTGCCAGCAGCCCACACTGGACAACCGGGGAGCTGTTTTTT
CASSPHWTTGELFF
>TRBV19|NA|TRBJ2-1|NA
TGTGCCAGTAGTACCAGATCCCCGAATGAGCAGTTCTTC
CASSTRSPNEQFF
>TRBV6-5|NA|TRBJ1-1|NA
TGTGCCAGCAGTTTAGACTTAACGAACACTGAAGCTTTCTTT
CASSLDLTNTEAFF
>TRBV24-1|NA|TRBJ2-3|NA
TGTGCCACCAGCCAAATCGTAACAGATACGCAGTATTTT
CATSQIVTDTQYF
>TRBV3-1|NA|TRBJ1-1|NA
TGTGCCAGCAGCCAAGGGAGGCGCGGAACTGAAGCTTTCTTT
CASSQGRRGTEAFF
>TRBV5-1|NA|TRBJ2-3|NA
TGCGCCAGCAGCGATACAGGGTACCCGGATACGCAGTATTTT
CASSDTGYPDTQYF
>TRBV7-9|TRBD2|TRBJ2-7|once
TGTGCCAGCAGCTCAGGGTCGCGGGAGGGTGAGGAGCAGTACTTC
CASSSGSREGEEQYF
>TRBV7-6|TRBD2|TRBJ2-7|NA
TGTGCCAGCAGCCTAGCTAGCGGTGACTACGAGCAGTACTTC
CASSLASGDYEQYF
>TRBV5-4|TRBD2|TRBJ2-1|NA
TGTGCCAGCAGCCCAGATAGCGGACTAGCGACCAACAATGAGCAGTTCTTC
CASSPDSGLATNNEQFF
>TRBV20-1|TRBD2|TRBJ2-1|NA
TGCAGTGTCCTTAGCGGGAGAGTCAACTACAATGAGCAGTTCTTC
CSVLSGRVNYNEQFF
>TRBV27|NA|TRBJ2-7|NA
TGTGCCAGCAGTTTATCATCCGGACCCCTCTCCTACGAGCAGTACTTC
CASSLSSGPLSYEQYF
>TRBV4-1|NA|TRBJ2-7|few
TGCGCCAGCAGCCAAGATGACGGGACCTACGAGCAGTACTTC
CASSQDDGTYEQYF
>TRBV29-1|NA|TRBJ2-5|NA
TGCAGCGCCTACCTATCTAGCGCCCTCGGGACCCAGTACTTC
CSAYLSSALGTQYF
>TRBV15|NA|TRBJ1-2|NA
TGTGCCACCAGCACGCCACCGGGACACCTTAACTATGGCTACACCTTC
CATSTPPGHLNYGYTF
>TRBV28|TRBD1|TRBJ1-5|NA
TGTGCCAGCAGTACTCCGGGACAGAGCTATCAGCCCCAGCATTTT
CASSTPGQSYQPQHF
>TRBV28|NA|TRBJ1-5|NA
TGTGCCAGCAGTTGGGGGGCCGATCAGCCCCAGCATTTT
CASSWGADQPQHF
>TRBV7-9|NA|TRBJ1-2|NA
TGTGCCAGCAGCCCTCCACCGGTACTAAAAGGCTACACCTTC
CASSPPPVLKGYTF
>TRBV11-2|NA|TRBJ1-1|NA
TGTGCCAGCAGCTCTACCGGGACACCGAACACTGAAGCTTTCTTT
CASSSTGTPNTEAFF
>TRBV20-1|NA|TRBJ1-2|NA
TGCAGTGCTGAACACAGCCTGGATTACTATGGCTACACCTTC
CSAEHSLDYYGYTF
>TRBV6-5|TRBD1|TRBJ2-1|NA
TGTGCCAGCAGTTACGCTAGGACAGGGGGGAATGAGCAGTTCTTC
CASSYARTGGNEQFF
>TRBV29-1|TRBD1|TRBJ2-7|NA
TGCAGCGTTGTGGGGACAGGGGATTACGAGCAGTACTTC
CSVVGTGDYEQYF
>TRBV29-1|TRBD2|TRBJ2-7|NA
TGCAGCGTTGACAAGCGGGATACGGGCGAGCAGTACTTC
CSVDKRDTGEQYF